This T cell receptor beta chain originates from a study of shared clonotypes between healthy human individuals. For unsorted samples, genomic DNA was extracted from tens of millions of PBMCs. Note on this clone: What it binds is not known.

Study-level points and caveats: Sampling included only blood; tissue repertoires likely differ.

Each subset's genomic DNA was shared equally among a number of immunoSEQ plates. Sequencing was performed with immunoSEQ multiplex PCR; in TCRdb, only in-frame clones are kept and a portion is missing. The data show 450,000 to 500,000 clones, about three quarters seen once. The CDR3 runs 14 residues. V was pared by 6 bases and J by 3 bases, with 7 bases of the junction left unmatched. CDR1 is MDHEN and CDR2 is SYDVKM in the germline V gene. Sequencing was carried out using PBMCs. This TCR was recovered from a woman in her 40s in good health. Some clones in this sample may be carry-over from other donors' samples. The chain carries TRBV28 and TRBJ2-7; 8 bases match TRBD1. DNA of the CDR3: TGTGCCAGCAGGCCCCCCGGGACAGGCTACGAGCAGTACTTC. The encoded protein is CASRPPGTGYEQYF.